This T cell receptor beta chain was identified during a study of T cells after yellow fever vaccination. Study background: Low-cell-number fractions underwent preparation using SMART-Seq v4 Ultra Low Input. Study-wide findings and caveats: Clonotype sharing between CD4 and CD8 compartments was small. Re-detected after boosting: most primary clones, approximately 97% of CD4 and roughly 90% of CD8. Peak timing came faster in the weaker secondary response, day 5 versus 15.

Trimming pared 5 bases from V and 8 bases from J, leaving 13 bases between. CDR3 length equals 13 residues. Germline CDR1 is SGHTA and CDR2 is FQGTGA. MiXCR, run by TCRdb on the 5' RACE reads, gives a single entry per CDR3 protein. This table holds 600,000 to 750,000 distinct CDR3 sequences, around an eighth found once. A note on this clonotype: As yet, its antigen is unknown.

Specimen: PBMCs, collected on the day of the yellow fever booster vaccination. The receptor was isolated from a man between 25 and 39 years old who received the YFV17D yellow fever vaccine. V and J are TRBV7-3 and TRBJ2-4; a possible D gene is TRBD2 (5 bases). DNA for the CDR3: TGTGCCAGCAGCCTACGTCCCGGGGACATTCAGTACTTC. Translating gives CASSLRPGDIQYF.